A selection of T cell receptor beta chains follows, all from one sample in a study of cytomegalovirus exposure and HLA in healthy donors. Clones were sequenced by immunoSEQ multiplex PCR, and TCRdb holds only the in-frame ones, with some missing. The sample lists 150,000 to 200,000 clones; approximately 78% were seen once. The material sequenced was PBMCs. These receptors came from a woman in her thirties or forties in good health and CMV-seronegative. Each CDR3 is given with its conserved first and last residue. The D gene is left open where the match is weak. Some rows mark clone size as missing; the rest say once, few, many or name a class of expanded clone.

v_gene	abundance	j_gene	d_gene	CDR3aa	CDR3nt
TRBV5-1	.	TRBJ1-4	.	CASSPLTGRGEKLFF	TGCGCCAGCAGCCCATTGACGGGCCGGGGTGAAAAACTGTTTTTT
TRBV6-1	.	TRBJ1-3	.	CASSEENDSFGFRNTIYF	TGTGCCAGCAGTGAAGAGAATGACAGTTTCGGGTTTAGAAACACCATATATTTT
TRBV6-1	.	TRBJ1-6	.	CASSEWAQGGNSPLHF	TGTGCCAGCAGTGAGTGGGCTCAAGGGGGTAATTCACCCCTCCACTTT
TRBV18	.	TRBJ2-5	.	CASSRAGIETQYF	TGTGCCAGCTCGAGGGCGGGAATTGAGACCCAGTACTTC
TRBV19	few	TRBJ2-1	TRBD1	CASSATQGYEQFF	TGTGCCAGTAGTGCAACACAGGGGTATGAGCAGTTCTTC
TRBV6-5	few	TRBJ1-1	.	CASSYSGTSDTEAFF	TGTGCCAGCAGTTACTCTGGGACATCAGACACTGAAGCTTTCTTT
TRBV2	.	TRBJ2-2	.	CASSVGSTNTGELFF	TGTGCCAGCAGCGTCGGGTCAACGAACACCGGGGAGCTGTTTTTT
TRBV4-1	.	TRBJ1-3	.	CASSQSGIGNTIYF	TGCGCCAGCAGCCAATCAGGGATCGGAAACACCATATATTTT
TRBV7-9	.	TRBJ1-2	TRBD1	CASSRLEGAGYTF	TGTGCCAGCAGCCGACTCGAGGGGGCTGGCTACACCTTC
TRBV5-6	.	TRBJ2-5	.	CASSSGLPETQYF	TGTGCCAGCAGCTCAGGGTTACCGGAGACCCAGTACTTC
TRBV7-8	.	TRBJ2-3	TRBD2	CASMPGTSGDTQYF	TGTGCCAGCATGCCCGGGACTAGCGGTGATACGCAGTATTTT
TRBV9	.	TRBJ2-3	TRBD2	CASAGGPRTDTQYF	TGTGCCAGCGCGGGGGGGCCCCGGACAGATACGCAGTATTTT
TRBV4-1	.	TRBJ2-1	TRBD2	CASSQDSGGYNEQFF	TGCGCCAGCAGCCAAGATAGCGGGGGGTACAATGAGCAGTTCTTC
TRBV29-1	.	TRBJ2-5	.	CSVVGGSETQYF	TGCAGCGTTGTGGGGGGTTCGGAGACCCAGTACTTC
TRBV5-4	once	TRBJ2-3	TRBD2	CASSFGTSEFTDTQYF	TGTGCCAGCAGTTTTGGGACTAGCGAATTTACAGATACGCAGTATTTT
TRBV10-1	few	TRBJ1-4	.	CASLKPGRFNEKLFF	TGCGCCAGCCTGAAACCAGGCAGATTTAATGAAAAACTGTTTTTT
TRBV6-5	few	TRBJ1-1	.	CASSTSNTEAFF	TGTGCCAGCAGTACATCTAACACTGAAGCTTTCTTT
TRBV19	.	TRBJ1-5	.	CASSIQKNQPQHF	TGTGCCAGTAGTATACAGAAAAATCAGCCCCAGCATTTT
TRBV18	.	TRBJ1-2	.	CASSSTEYGYTF	TGTGCCAGCTCATCGACTGAGTATGGCTACACCTTC
TRBV21-1	.	TRBJ2-3	.	CASSKVDGVGDTQYF	TGTGCCAGCAGCAAAGTGGACGGGGTAGGAGATACGCAGTATTTT
TRBV27	.	TRBJ1-6	TRBD1	CASSLGTGGSPLHF	TGTGCCAGCAGTTTAGGGACAGGGGGTTCACCCCTCCACTTT